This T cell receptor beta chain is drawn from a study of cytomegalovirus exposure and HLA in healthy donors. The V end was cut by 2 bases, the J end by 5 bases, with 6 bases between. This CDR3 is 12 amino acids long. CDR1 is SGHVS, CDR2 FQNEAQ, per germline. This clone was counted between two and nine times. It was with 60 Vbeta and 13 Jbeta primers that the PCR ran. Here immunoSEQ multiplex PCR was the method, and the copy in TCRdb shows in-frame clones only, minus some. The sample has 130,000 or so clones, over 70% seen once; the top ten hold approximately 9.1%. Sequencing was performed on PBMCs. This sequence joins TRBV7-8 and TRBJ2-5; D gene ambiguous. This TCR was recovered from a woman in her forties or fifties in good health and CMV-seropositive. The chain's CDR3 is CASSLNLETQYF. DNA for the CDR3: TGTGCCAGCAGCTTAAACTTGGAGACCCAGTACTTC.